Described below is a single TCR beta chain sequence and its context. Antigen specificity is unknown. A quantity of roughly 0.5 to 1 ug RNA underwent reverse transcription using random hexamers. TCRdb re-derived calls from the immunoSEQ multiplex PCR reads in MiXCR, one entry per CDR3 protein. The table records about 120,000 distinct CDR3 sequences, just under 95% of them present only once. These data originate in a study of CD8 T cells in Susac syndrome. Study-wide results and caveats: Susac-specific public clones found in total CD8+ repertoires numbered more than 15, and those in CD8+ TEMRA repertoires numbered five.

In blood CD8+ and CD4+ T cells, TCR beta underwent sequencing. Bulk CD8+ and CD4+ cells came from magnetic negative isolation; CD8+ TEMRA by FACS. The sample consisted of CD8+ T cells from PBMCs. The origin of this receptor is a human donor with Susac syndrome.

The CDR3 region has the DNA TGTGCCAGCAGTTACCTTAGCGGGGCCTCAGATACGCAGTATTTT. Residues: CASSYLSGASDTQYF. V is TRBV6-6 and J is TRBJ2-3; 8 bases fit TRBD2. The CDR3 spans 15 residues. Germline CDR1 reads MNHNY; CDR2 reads SVGAGI (reference sequence). The V segment lost 2 bases and the J segment 4 bases; nucleotides outside the gene matches: 5.